Here is one T cell receptor beta chain with its context. As handled by the study authors: Amplification of reference gene primers provided the estimated nucleated cell counts. Sequencing used immunoSEQ multiplex PCR; TCRdb keeps in-frame clones, though not all of them. V and J calls and clone size are as listed in that table; D and trimming were resolved from the DNA. There are more than 300,000 clones in the sample; roughly 91% occur only once, and approximately 1.2% lies in the top ten. Individuals drawn from around 24 US areas were roughly 18 to 95 years old. All recovered Cohort 3 donors got two negative PCRs, got clearance, or saw symptom resolution. The data were taken from a study of blood T cell repertoires in COVID-19. Study information: Italy, Spain and the United States were the sources of the convalescent and acute COVID-19 samples.

This CDR3 spans 14 amino acids. V was pared by 8 bases and J by 3 bases, with 17 bases between. Germline loops: CDR1 LNHDA, CDR2 SQIVND (reference sequence). The V gene is TRBV19, the J gene TRBJ2-7, with D possibly TRBD1 on 6 matching bases. The sequencing sample was made of PBMCs or T cells enriched from blood (not recorded which). This TCR derives from a woman aged 18-35 years who had recovered from COVID-19. CDR3 nucleotide sequence: TGTGCCAGTGCCGCACAGGGAAGCGGCTACGAGCAGTACTTC. This encodes CASAAQGSGYEQYF.